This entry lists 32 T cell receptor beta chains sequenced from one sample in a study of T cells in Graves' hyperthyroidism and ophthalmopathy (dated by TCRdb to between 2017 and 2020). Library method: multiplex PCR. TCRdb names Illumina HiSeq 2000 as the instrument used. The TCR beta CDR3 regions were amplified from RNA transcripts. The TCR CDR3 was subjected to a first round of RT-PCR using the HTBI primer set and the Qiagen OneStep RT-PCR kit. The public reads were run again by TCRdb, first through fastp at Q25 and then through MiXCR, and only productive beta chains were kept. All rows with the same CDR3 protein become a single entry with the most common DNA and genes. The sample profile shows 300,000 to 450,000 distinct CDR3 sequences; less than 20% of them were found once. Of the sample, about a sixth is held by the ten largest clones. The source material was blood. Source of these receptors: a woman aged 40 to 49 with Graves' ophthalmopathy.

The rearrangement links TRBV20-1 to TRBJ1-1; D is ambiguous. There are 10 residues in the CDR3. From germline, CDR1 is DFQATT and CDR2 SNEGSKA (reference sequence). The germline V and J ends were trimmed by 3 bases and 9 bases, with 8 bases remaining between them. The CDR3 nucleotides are TGCAGTGCTAGCTATCCTAAAGCTTTCTTT. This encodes CSASYPKAFF.

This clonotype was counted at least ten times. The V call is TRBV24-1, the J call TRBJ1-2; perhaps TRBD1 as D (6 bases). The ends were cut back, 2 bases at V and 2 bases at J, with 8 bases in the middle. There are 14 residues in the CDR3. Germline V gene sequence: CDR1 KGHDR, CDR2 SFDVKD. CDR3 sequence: CATSDYTGNYGYTF. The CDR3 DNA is TGTGCCACCAGTGATTATACAGGGAACTATGGCTACACCTTC.

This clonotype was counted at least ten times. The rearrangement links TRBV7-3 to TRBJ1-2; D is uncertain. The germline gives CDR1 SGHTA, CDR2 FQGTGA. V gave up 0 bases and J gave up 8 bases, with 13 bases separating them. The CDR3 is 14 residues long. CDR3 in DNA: TGTGCCAGCAGCTTAACGGGAAGAGGCGGCGGCTACACCTTC. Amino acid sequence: CASSLTGRGGGYTF.

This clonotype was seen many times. As DNA, the CDR3 is TGTGCCAGCAGTCCGCACTCCTATAATTCACCCCTCCACTTT. Amino acid sequence: CASSPHSYNSPLHF. V gene TRBV28 combines with J gene TRBJ1-6; no clear D. This CDR3 is 14 amino acids long. CDR1 is MDHEN and CDR2 is SYDVKM in the germline V gene. V was shortened by 5 bases and J by 0 bases, with 5 bases between the two germline ends.

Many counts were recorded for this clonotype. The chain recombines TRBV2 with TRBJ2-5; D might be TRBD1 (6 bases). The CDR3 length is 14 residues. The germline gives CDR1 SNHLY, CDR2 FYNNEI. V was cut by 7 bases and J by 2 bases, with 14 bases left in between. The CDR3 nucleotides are TGTGCCAGCATAGGGGGACCGTTACAAGAGACCCAGTACTTC. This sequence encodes CASIGGPLQETQYF.

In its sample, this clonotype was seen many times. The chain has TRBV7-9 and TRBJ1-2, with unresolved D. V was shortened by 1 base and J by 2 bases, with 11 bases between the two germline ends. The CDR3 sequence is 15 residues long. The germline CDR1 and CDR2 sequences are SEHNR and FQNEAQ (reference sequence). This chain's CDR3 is CASSLDPVGNYGYTF. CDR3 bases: TGTGCCAGCAGCTTAGACCCGGTAGGGAACTATGGCTACACCTTC. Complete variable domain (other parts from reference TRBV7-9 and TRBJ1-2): DTGVSQNPRHKITKRGQNVTFRCDPISEHNRLYWYRQTLGQGPEFLTYFQNEAQLEKSRLLSDRFSAERPKGSFSTLEIQRTEQGDSAMYLCASSLDPVGNYGYTFGSGTRLTVV.

The CDR3 coding sequence is TGTGCCAGTAGGGACAGGGGGCGCGGTTCAGGGGAGACCCAGTACTTC. Its translation: CASRDRGRGSGETQYF. The V call is TRBV6-1, the J call TRBJ2-5; 12 nucleotides agree with TRBD1. Germline CDR1 and CDR2: MNHNS and SASEGT. V lost 9 bases to trimming and J lost 5 bases; unmatched junction nucleotides: 13. The CDR3 has 16 amino acids.

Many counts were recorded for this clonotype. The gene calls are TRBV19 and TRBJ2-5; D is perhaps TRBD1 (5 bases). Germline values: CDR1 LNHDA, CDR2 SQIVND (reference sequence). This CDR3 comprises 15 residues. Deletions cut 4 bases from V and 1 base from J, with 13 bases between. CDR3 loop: CASSNLRGSQETQYF. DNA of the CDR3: TGTGCCAGTAGTAATCTAAGGGGAAGCCAAGAGACCCAGTACTTC.

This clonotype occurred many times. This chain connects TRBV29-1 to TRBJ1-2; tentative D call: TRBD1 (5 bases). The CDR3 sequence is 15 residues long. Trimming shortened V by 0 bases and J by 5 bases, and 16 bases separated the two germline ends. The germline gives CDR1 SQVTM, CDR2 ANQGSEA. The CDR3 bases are TGCAGCGTTGAAGAAGGCAGGGTGGAGGAGTATGGCTACACCTTC. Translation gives CSVEEGRVEEYGYTF.

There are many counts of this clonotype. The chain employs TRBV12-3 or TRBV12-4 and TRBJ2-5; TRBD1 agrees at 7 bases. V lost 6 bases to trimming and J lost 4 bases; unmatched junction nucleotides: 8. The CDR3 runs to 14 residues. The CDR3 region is CASRRQGVRETQYF. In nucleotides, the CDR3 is TGTGCCAGCAGACGCCAGGGGGTCCGAGAGACCCAGTACTTC.

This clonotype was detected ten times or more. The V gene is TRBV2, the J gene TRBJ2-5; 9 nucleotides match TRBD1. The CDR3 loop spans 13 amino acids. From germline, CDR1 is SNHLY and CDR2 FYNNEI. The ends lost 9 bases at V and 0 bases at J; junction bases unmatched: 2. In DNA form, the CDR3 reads TGTGCCAGTCGGGACAGGGACCAAGAGACCCAGTACTTC. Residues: CASRDRDQETQYF.

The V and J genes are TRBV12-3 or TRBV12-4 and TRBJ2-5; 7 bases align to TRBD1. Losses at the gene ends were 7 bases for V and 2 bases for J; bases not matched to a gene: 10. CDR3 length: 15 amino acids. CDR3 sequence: CASNPTGTVQETQYF. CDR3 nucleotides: TGTGCCAGCAACCCGACAGGGACGGTGCAAGAGACCCAGTACTTC.

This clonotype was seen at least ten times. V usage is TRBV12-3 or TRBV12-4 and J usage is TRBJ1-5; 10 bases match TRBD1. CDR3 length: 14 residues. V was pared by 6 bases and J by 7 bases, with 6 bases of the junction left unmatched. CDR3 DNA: TGTGCCAGCAGCCTGGGACAGGGGAGCCAGCCCCAGCATTTT. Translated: CASSLGQGSQPQHF.

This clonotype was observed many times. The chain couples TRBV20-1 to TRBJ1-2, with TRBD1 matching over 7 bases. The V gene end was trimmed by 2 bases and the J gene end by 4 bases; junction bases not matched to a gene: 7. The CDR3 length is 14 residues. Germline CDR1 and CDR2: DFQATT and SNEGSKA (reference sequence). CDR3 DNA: TGCAGTGCTAGATCCCGACAGGGTACCTATGGCTACACCTTC. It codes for CSARSRQGTYGYTF.

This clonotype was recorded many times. CDR3 nucleotide sequence: TGTGCCAGCAGTTTGTCCGGGACTAGTTACACCGGGGAGCTGTTTTTT. The encoded protein is CASSLSGTSYTGELFF. V usage is TRBV28 and J usage is TRBJ2-2; 8 nucleotides align to TRBD2. CDR3 length: 16 amino acids. CDR1 and CDR2 from the germline V gene are MDHEN and SYDVKM. V shed 3 bases, J shed 3 bases, and the junction held 6 bases outside the gene matches.

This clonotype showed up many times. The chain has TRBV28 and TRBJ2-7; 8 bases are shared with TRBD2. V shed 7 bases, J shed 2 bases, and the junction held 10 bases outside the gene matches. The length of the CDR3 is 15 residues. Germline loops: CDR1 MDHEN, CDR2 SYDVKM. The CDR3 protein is CASTSRAGGPYEQYF. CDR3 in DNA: TGTGCCAGCACCTCTCGGGCGGGAGGCCCCTACGAGCAGTACTTC.

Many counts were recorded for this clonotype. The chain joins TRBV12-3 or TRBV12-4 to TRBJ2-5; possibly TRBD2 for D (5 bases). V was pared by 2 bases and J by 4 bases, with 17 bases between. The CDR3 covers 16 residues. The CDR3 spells CASSLLDRQRRETQYF. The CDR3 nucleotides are TGTGCCAGCAGTTTACTGGACCGCCAGCGGAGAGAGACCCAGTACTTC.

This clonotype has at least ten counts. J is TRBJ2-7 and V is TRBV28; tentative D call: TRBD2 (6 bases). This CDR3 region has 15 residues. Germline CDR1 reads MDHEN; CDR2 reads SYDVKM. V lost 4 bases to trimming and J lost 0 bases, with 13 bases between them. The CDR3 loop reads CASSWDFSSSYEQYF. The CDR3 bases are TGTGCCAGCAGTTGGGACTTCTCGAGCTCCTACGAGCAGTACTTC. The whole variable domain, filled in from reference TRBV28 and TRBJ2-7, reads DVKVTQSSRYLVKRTGEKVFLECVQDMDHENMFWYRQDPGLGLRLIYFSYDVKMKEKGDIPEGYSVSREKKERFSLILESASTNQTSMYLCASSWDFSSSYEQYFGPGTRLTVT.

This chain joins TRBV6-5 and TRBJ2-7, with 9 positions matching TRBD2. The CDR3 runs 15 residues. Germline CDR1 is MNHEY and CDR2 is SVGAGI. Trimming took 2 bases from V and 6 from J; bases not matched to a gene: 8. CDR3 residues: CASSYSGLAGFEQYF. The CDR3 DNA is TGTGCCAGCAGTTACAGTGGGCTAGCGGGATTCGAGCAGTACTTC.

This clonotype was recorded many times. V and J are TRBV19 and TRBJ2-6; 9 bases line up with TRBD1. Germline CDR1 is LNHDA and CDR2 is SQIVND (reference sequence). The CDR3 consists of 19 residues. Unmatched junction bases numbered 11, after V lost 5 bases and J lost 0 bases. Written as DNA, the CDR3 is TGTGCCAGTAGTCAATTAACAGGGGGCGCGAGCTCTGGGGCCAACGTCCTGACTTTC. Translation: CASSQLTGGASSGANVLTF.

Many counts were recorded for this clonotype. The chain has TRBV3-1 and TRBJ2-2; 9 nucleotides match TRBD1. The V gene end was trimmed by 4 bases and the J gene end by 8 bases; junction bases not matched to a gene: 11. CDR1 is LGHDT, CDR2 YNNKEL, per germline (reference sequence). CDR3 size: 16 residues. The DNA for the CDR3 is TGTGCCAGCAGCCGAGGGACAGGGCCCTCGGGAGGGGAGCTGTTTTTT. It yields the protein CASSRGTGPSGGELFF.

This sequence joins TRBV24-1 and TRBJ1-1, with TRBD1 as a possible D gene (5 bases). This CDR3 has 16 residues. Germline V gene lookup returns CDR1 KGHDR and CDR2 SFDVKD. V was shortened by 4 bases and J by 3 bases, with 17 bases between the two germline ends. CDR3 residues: CATSDRQGVRDTEAFF. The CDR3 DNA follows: TGTGCCACCAGTGACCGGCAGGGCGTTAGGGACACTGAAGCTTTCTTT.

The CDR3 is CASRRGGTGYTF. CDR3 bases: TGTGCCAGCAGAAGGGGGGGGACTGGCTACACCTTC. The chain combines TRBV6-1 with TRBJ1-2, with D possibly matching TRBD1 (6 bases). The germline V gene encodes CDR1 MNHNS and CDR2 SASEGT. The CDR3 is 12 amino acids. Trimming pared 6 bases from V and 7 bases from J, leaving 12 bases between.

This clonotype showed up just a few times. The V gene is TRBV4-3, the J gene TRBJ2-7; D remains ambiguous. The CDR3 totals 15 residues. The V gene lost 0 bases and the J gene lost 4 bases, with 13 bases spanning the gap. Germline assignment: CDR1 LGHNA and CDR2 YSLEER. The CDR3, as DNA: TGCGCCAGCAGCCAAGATTTCGCGAATAATTACGAGCAGTACTTC. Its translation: CASSQDFANNYEQYF.

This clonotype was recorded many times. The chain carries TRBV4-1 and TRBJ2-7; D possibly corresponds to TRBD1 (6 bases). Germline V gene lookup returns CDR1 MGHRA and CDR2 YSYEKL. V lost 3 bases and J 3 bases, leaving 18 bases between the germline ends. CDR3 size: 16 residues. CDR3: CASSQEHRARGYEQYF. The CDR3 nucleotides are TGCGCCAGCAGCCAGGAGCACAGGGCCAGAGGCTACGAGCAGTACTTC.

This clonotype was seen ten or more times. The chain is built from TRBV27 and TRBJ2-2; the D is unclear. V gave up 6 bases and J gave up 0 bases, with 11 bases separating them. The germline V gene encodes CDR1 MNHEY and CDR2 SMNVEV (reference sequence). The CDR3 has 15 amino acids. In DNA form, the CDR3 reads TGTGCCAGCAGAGGAGTGGAAACGAACACCGGGGAGCTGTTTTTT. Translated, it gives CASRGVETNTGELFF.

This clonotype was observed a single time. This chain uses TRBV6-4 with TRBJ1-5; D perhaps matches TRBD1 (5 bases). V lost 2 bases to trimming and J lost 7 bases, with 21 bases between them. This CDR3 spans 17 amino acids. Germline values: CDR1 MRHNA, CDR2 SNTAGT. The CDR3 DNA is TGTGCCAGCAGTGACGCCACAGGTACTCTAGGTGGGCAGCCCCAGCATTTT. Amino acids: CASSDATGTLGGQPQHF.

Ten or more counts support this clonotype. The DNA for the CDR3 is TGTGCCAGCAGCAACCTAGGTCGCAGACCCTATGGCTACACCTTC. Translating gives CASSNLGRRPYGYTF. The chain couples TRBV7-8 to TRBJ1-2; D is undetermined. Germline assignment: CDR1 SGHVS and CDR2 FQNEAQ. Trimming removed 5 bases at V and 4 bases at J, with 17 bases between. CDR3 size: 15 residues.

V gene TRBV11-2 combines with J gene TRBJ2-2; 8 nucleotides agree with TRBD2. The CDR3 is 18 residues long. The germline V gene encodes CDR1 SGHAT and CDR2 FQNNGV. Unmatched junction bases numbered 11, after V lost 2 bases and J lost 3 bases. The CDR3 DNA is TGTGCCAGCAGCTTACACGGGGGGGGCGGTCTTTACACCGGGGAGCTGTTTTTT. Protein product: CASSLHGGGGLYTGELFF.

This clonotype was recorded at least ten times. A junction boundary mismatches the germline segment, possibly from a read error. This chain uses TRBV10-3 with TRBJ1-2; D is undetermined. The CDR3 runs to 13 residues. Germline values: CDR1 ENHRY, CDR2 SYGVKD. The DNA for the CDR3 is TGTGCCATCAGTGACCGGGATACACCACCTCCTAACTTC. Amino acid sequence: CAISDRDTPPPNF.

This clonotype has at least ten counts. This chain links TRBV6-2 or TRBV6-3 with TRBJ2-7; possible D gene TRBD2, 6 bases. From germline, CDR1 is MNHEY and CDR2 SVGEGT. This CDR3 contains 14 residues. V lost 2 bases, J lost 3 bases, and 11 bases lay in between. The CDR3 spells CASSYMAGSYEQYF. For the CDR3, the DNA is TGTGCCAGCAGTTACATGGCGGGGAGCTACGAGCAGTACTTC.

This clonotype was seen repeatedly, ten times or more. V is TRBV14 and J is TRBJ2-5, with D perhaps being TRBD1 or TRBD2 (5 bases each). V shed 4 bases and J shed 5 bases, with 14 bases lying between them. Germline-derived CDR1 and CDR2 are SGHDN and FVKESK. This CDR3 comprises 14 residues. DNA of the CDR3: TGTGCCAGCAGCCGGGACCTAATGGATGAGACCCAGTACTTC. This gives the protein CASSRDLMDETQYF.